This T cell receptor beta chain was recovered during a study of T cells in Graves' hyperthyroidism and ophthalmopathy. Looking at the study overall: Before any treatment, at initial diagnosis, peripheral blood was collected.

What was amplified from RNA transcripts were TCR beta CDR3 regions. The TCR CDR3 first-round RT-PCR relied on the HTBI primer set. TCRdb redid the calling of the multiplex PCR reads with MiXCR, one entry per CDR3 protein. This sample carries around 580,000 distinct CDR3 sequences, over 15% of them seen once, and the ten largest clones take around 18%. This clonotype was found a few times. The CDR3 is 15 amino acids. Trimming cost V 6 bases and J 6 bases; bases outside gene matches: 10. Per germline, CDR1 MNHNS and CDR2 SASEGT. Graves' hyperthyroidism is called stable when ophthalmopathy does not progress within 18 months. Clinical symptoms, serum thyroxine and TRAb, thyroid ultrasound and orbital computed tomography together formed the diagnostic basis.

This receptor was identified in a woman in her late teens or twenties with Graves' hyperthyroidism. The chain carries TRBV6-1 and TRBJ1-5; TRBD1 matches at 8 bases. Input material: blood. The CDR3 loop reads CASRSRQGLFQPQHF. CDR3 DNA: TGTGCCAGCAGATCCCGACAGGGGTTATTTCAGCCCCAGCATTTT.